The source of this TCR beta chain is a study of cytotoxic CD8 clonotypes in ibrutinib-treated CLL (dated by TCRdb to 2020 to 2022). For the wider study: In this cohort, 15 or so patients were treatment-naive and approximately 10 were relapsed/refractory, while some 18 had unmutated IGHV. Cryopreserved peripheral blood mononuclear cells were collected at three points: before therapy, at response, and at either sustained remission or disease progression. All remission and progressive disease samples were collected while patients were still receiving ibrutinib. Longitudinal samples were obtainable from about 30% of the roughly 90 participants in the trial. On average, each sample had 255,043 productive templates and about 89,000 productive rearrangements. Partial responses were observed in approximately 24 patients and complete responses in 2; after a median follow-up of 68 months, remission was maintained in some 14 patients and progression was observed in roughly 12. The response samples were drawn at a median of around eleven months into treatment, with a range of roughly 6 to 36 months.

What this sample's time point label stands for: approximately twelve months on ibrutinib. For TCR beta library preparation, roughly 2.1 micrograms of genomic DNA was extracted from cryopreserved PBMCs. Longitudinal blood samples from CLL patients on ibrutinib monotherapy were analyzed using high-throughput TCR beta sequencing. The patients took part in an open-label, single-center phase 2 trial of ibrutinib monotherapy. On this clone itself: The clone's antigen remains unknown. No clone much larger than this one lies a single base away; base qualities are absent.

Overall study outcomes, separate from this receptor: An increase in clonality was observed at ibrutinib response, with clonality remaining stable during sustained remission and falling back toward baseline at progression. Public clonotypes were rare and either contracted or stayed stable during treatment, and the rise in clonality at ibrutinib response reflected the expansion of private clonotypes. Baseline clonality was found to be higher than that of age-matched healthy donors and was strongly correlated with circulating CD8+ T-cell counts. Sampling times were not matched between sustained-remission and progressing patients, and lymph node repertoires were not studied.

On a MiSeq, deep resolution sequencing aimed for a depth between 1 in 1 million and 1 in 200,000 T cells, with each clonotype covered approximately 10x on average. The immunoSEQ hsTCRB Kit was used to generate TCR beta libraries. In the source study's methods: ImmunoSEQ Data Assistant and ImmunoSEQ Analyzer were used for data analysis, and V, D and J genes were assigned according to IMGT definitions. Clonality, with values ranging from 0 to 1, was calculated as one minus the normalized Shannon entropy of productive rearrangement frequencies. Only overrepresented clonotypes making up at least 0.05% of each patient's repertoire were included in the public clonotype analysis. Roughly 13 age-matched healthy donor repertoires from immuneACCESS were used as controls for clonality. TCRdb carries this immuneACCESS record with in-frame sequences only. Its versions omit some clonotypes, under half of them owing to an unresolved V gene in the studies checked, with the rest unexplained. Clonal size and the V and J genes are those of that table, whereas D and trimming came from the DNA. The sample has about 17,000 clones on record, approximately 61% of them singletons. The ten largest make up 25% of the sample.

Reading from cysteine to phenylalanine, the CDR3 counts 15 amino acids. The read is trimmed to its CDR3 DNA, 45 bases read in frame from base 1. CDR1 and CDR2, per the germline V gene (reference sequence), are SGHNT and YYREEE. V trim: 2 bases; J trim: 5 bases; unmatched bases: 5. This receptor was obtained from a human donor with chronic lymphocytic leukemia. Recombination joined TRBV5-4 with TRBJ2-1, with 9 bases matching TRBD2. The starting material was PBMCs, obtained after 12 months of ibrutinib treatment. CDR3 loop: CASSFPAGGNNEQFF. DNA sequence: TGTGCCAGCAGCTTTCCCGCGGGAGGGAACAATGAGCAGTTCTTC.